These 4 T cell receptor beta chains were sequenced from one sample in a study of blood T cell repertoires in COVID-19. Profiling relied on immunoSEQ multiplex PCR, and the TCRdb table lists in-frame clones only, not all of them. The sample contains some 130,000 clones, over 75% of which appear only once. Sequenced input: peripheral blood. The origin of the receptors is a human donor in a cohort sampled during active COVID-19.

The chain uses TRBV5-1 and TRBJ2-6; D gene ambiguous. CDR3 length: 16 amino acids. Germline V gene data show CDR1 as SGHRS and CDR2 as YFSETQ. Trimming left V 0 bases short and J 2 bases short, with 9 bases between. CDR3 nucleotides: TGCGCCAGCAGCTTGGCCGCTATAGCTGGGGCCAACGTCCTGACTTTC. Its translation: CASSLAAIAGANVLTF.

CDR3 sequence reads: CASIRAGERFGENIQYF. CDR3 DNA: TGTGCCAGCATTCGAGCAGGGGAACGTTTTGGCGAAAACATTCAGTACTTC. V and J are TRBV2 and TRBJ2-4, with a tentative D call TRBD1 (6 bases). The V gene lost 7 bases and the J gene lost 5 bases, with 24 bases spanning the gap. This CDR3 is 17 amino acids long. Germline values: CDR1 SNHLY, CDR2 FYNNEI.

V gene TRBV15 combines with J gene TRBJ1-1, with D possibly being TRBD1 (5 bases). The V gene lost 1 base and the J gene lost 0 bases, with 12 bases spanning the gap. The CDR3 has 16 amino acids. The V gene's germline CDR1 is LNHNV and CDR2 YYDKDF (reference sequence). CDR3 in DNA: TGTGCCACCAGCAGAGGTCAGGGAATCATGAACACTGAAGCTTTCTTT. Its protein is CATSRGQGIMNTEAFF.

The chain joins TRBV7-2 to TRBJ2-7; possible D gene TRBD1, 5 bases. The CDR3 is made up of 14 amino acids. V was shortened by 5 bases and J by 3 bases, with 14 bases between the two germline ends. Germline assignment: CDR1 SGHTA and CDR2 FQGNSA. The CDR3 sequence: CASSPSGYVYEQYF. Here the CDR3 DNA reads TGTGCCAGCAGCCCCTCAGGGTACGTCTACGAGCAGTACTTC.